This T cell receptor beta chain was recorded in a study of cytomegalovirus exposure and HLA in healthy donors. With respect to this clone: Its antigen is undetermined.

This CDR3 is built from 15 residues. CDR1 and CDR2 (germline): SGDLS, YYNGEE. V was trimmed by 7 bases and J by 0 bases, leaving 11 bases between them. Study-level points and caveats: Whilst most TCR sequences proved rare, a subset of public TCRs occurred across many donors.

Assay used: immunoSEQ multiplex PCR; TCRdb lists only in-frame clones, some missing. The sample has roughly 150,000 clones; 75% to 90% are singletons. The chain links TRBV9 to TRBJ2-6, with TRBD1 as a possible D gene (6 bases). This TCR was recovered from a woman aged 18-30 years in good health and CMV-seronegative. Sequenced: PBMCs. The CDR3 loop is CASGGQNSGANVLTF. The CDR3 DNA reads as TGTGCCAGCGGTGGACAGAACTCTGGGGCCAACGTCCTGACTTTC. Complete variable domain (other parts from reference TRBV9 and TRBJ2-6): DSGVTQTPKHLITATGQRVTLRCSPRSGDLSVYWYQQSLDQGLQFLIQYYNGEERAKGNILERFSAQQFPDLHSELNLSSLELGDSALYFCASGGQNSGANVLTFGAGSRLTVL.